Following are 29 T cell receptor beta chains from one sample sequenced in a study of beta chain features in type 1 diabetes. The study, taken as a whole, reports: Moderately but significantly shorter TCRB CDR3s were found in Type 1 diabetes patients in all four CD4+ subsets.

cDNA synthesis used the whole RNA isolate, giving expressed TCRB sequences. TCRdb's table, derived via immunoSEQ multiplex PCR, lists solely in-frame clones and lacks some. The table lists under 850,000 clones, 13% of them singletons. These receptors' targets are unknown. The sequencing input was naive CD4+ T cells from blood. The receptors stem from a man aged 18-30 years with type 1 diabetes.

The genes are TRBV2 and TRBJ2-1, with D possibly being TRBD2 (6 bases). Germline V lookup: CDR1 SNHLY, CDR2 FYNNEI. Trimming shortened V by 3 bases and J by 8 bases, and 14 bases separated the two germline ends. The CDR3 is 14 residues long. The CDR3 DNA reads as TGTGCCAGCAGTGACTGGGACTCCCAGCATGAGCAGTTCTTC. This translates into CASSDWDSQHEQFF.

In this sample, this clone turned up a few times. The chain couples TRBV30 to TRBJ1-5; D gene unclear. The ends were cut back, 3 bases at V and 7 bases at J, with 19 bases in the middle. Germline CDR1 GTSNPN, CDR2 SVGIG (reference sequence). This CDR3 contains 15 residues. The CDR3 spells CAWSTKGREFQPQHF. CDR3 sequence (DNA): TGTGCCTGGAGCACGAAAGGGAGGGAGTTCCAGCCCCAGCATTTT.

This CDR3 is CASSLDTSGTGELFF. The CDR3 DNA is TGTGCCAGCAGCTTGGATACTAGCGGTACCGGGGAGCTGTTTTTT. The J gene is TRBJ2-2, the V gene TRBV5-6, with TRBD2 matching over 8 bases. The length of the CDR3 is 15 residues. After removal of 0 bases from V and 5 bases from J, the junction contained 3 bases not matched to a gene. Germline lookup yields CDR1 SGHDT and CDR2 YYEEEE.

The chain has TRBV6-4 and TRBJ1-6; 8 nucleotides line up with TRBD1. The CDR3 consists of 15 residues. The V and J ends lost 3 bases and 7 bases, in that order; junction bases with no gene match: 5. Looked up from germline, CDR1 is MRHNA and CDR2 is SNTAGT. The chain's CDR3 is CASSETDRGNSPLHF. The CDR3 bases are TGTGCCAGCAGTGAGACCGACAGGGGAAATTCACCCCTCCACTTT.

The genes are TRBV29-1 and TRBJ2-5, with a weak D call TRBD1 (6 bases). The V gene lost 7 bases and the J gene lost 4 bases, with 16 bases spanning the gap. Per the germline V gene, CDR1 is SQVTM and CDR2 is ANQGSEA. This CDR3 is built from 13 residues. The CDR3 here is CSGYRAPGETQYF. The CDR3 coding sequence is TGCAGCGGATACAGGGCTCCCGGAGAGACCCAGTACTTC.

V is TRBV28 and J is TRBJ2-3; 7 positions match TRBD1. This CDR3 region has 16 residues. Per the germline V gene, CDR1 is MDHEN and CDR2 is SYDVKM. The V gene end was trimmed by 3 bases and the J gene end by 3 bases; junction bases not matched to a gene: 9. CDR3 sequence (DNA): TGTGCCAGCAGTTTCGTCGGACAGGAGGAAACAGATACGCAGTATTTT. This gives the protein CASSFVGQEETDTQYF.

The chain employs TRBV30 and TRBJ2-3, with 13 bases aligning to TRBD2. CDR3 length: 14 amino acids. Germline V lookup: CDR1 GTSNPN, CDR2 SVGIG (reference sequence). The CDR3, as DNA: TGTGCAACGACTAGCGGGGGGAGCACAGATACGCAGTATTTT. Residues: CATTSGGSTDTQYF.

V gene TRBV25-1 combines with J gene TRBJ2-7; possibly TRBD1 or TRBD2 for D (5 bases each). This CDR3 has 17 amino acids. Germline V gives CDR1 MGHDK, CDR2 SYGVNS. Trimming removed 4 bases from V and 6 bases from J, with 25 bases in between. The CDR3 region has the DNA TGTGCCAGCAGTGCAGTCTCCGGGACCCGGGGCCCTACCGAGCAGTACTTC. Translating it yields CASSAVSGTRGPTEQYF.

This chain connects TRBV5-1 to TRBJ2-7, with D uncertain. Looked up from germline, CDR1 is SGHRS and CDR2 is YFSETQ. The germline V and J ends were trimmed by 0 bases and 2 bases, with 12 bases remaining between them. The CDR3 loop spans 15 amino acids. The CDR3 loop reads CASSLDFGVTYEQYF. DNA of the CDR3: TGCGCCAGCAGCTTGGACTTTGGGGTTACCTACGAGCAGTACTTC.

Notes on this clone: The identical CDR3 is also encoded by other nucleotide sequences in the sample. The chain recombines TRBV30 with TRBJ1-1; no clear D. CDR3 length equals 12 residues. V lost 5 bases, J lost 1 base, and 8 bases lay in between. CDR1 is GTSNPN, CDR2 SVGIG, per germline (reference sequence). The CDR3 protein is CAWSVSNTEAFF. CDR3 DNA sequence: TGTGCCTGGTCGGTCTCGAACACTGAAGCTTTCTTT.

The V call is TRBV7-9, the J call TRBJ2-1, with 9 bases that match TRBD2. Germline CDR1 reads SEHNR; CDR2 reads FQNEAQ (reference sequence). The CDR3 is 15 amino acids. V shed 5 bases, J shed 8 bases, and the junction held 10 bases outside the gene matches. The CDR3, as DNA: TGTGCCAGCAGCCAGTGGACTAGCGACGGGGATGAGCAGTTCTTC. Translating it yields CASSQWTSDGDEQFF. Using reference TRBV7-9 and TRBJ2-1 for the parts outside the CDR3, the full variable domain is DTGVSQNPRHKITKRGQNVTFRCDPISEHNRLYWYRQTLGQGPEFLTYFQNEAQLEKSRLLSDRFSAERPKGSFSTLEIQRTEQGDSAMYLCASSQWTSDGDEQFFGPGTRLTVL.

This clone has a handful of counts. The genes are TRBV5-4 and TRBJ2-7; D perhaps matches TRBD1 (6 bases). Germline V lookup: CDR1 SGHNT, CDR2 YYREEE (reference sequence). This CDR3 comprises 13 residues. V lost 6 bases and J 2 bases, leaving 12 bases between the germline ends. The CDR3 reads CASTLWDTYEQYF. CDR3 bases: TGTGCCAGCACCCTGTGGGACACCTACGAGCAGTACTTC. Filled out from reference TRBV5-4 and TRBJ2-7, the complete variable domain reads ETGVTQSPTHLIKTRGQQVTLRCSSQSGHNTVSWYQQALGQGPQFIFQYYREEENGRGNFPPRFSGLQFPNYSSELNVNALELDDSALYLCASTLWDTYEQYFGPGTRLTVT.

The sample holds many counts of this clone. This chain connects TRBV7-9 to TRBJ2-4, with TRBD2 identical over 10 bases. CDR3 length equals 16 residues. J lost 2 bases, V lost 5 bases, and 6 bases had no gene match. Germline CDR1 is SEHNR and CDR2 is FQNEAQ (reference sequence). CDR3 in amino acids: CASSTLLAGSKNIQYF. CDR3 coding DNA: TGTGCCAGCAGCACACTACTAGCGGGGTCCAAAAACATTCAGTACTTC. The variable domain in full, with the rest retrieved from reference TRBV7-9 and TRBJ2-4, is DTGVSQNPRHKITKRGQNVTFRCDPISEHNRLYWYRQTLGQGPEFLTYFQNEAQLEKSRLLSDRFSAERPKGSFSTLEIQRTEQGDSAMYLCASSTLLAGSKNIQYFGAGTRLSVL.

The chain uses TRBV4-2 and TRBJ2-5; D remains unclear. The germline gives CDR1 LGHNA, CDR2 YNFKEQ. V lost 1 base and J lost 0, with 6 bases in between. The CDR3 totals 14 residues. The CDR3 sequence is CASSQGADQETQYF. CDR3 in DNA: TGTGCCAGCAGCCAAGGGGCAGACCAAGAGACCCAGTACTTC.

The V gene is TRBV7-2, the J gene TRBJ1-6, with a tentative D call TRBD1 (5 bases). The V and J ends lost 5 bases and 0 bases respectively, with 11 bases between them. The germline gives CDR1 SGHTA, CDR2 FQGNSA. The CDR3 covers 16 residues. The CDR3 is CASSPNRNSYNSPLHF. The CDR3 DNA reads TGTGCCAGCAGCCCGAACAGGAACTCCTATAATTCACCCCTCCACTTT.

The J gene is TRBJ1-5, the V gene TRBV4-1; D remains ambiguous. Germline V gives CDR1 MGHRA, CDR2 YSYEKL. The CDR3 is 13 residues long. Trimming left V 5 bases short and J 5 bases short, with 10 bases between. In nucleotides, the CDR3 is TGCGCCAGCAGCAGAATTTGGGATCAGCCCCAGCATTTT. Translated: CASSRIWDQPQHF.

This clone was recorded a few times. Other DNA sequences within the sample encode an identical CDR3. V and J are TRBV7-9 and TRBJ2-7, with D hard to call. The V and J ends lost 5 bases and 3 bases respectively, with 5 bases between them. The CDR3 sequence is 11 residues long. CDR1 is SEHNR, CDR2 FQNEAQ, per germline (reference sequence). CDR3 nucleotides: TGTGCCAGCAGCCCAGTCTACGAGCAGTACTTC. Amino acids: CASSPVYEQYF. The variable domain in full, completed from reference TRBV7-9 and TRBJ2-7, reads DTGVSQNPRHKITKRGQNVTFRCDPISEHNRLYWYRQTLGQGPEFLTYFQNEAQLEKSRLLSDRFSAERPKGSFSTLEIQRTEQGDSAMYLCASSPVYEQYFGPGTRLTVT.

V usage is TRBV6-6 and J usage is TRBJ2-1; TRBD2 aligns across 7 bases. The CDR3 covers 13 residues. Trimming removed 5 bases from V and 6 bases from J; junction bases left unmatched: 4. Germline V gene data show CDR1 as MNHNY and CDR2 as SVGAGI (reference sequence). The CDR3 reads CASSREVFNEQFF. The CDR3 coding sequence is TGTGCCAGCAGTCGGGAGGTATTCAATGAGCAGTTCTTC.

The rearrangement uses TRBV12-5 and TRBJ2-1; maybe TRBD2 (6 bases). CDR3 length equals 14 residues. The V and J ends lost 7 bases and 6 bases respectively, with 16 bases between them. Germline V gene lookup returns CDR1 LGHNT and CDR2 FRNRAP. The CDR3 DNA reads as TGTGCTAGTGTTAGAGGGTTGGGGGGCAATGAGCAGTTCTTC. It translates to CASVRGLGGNEQFF.

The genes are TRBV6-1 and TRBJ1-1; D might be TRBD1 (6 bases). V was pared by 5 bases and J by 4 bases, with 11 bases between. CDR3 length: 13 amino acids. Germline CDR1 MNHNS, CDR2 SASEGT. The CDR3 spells CASSNRATTEAFF. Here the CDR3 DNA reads TGTGCCAGCAGTAACAGGGCGACCACTGAAGCTTTCTTT.

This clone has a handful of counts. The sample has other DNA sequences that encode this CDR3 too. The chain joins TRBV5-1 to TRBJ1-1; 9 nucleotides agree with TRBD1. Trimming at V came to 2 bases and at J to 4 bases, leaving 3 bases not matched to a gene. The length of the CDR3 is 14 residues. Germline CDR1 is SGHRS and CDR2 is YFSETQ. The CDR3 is CASSLQGAGTEAFF. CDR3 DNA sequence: TGCGCCAGCAGCTTACAGGGGGCGGGCACTGAAGCTTTCTTT.

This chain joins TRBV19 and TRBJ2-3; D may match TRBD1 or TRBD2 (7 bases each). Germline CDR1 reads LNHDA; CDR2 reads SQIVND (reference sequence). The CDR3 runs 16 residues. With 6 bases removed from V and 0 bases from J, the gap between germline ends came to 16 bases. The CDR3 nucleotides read TGTGCCAGTAGGGCTCAGGGGGGGCCTAGCACAGATACGCAGTATTTT. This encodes CASRAQGGPSTDTQYF.

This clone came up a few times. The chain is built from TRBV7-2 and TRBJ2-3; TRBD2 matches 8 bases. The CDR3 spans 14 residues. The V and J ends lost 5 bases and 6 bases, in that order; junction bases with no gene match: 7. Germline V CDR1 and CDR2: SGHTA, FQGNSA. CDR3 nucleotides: TGTGCCAGCAGCGCCGGCGGGGGGCGGGATACGCAGTATTTT. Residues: CASSAGGGRDTQYF.

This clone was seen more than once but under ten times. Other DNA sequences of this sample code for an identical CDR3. CDR3 in DNA: TGTGCCAGTTCACGGGGCCAAGAGACCCAGTACTTC. It codes for CASSRGQETQYF. The chain links TRBV19 to TRBJ2-5, with a weak D call TRBD2 (5 bases). The V gene's germline CDR1 is LNHDA and CDR2 SQIVND (reference sequence). The V and J ends lost 8 bases and 1 base respectively, with 8 bases between them. The CDR3 sequence is 12 residues long.

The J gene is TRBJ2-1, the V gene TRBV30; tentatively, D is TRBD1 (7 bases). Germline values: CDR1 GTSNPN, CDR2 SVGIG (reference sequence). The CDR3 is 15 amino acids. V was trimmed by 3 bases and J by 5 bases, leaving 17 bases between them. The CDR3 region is CAWSPRGTVHNEQFF. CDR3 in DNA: TGTGCCTGGAGCCCCAGGGGGACTGTCCACAATGAGCAGTTCTTC.

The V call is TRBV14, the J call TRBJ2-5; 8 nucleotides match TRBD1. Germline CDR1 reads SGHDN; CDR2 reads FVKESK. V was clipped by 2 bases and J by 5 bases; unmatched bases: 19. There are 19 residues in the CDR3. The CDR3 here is CASSQPKFVGQGCMETQYF. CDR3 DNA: TGTGCCAGCAGCCAACCCAAGTTCGTCGGACAGGGATGTATGGAGACCCAGTACTTC.

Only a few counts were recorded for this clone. The CDR3 region is CASSYSGNVLTF. CDR3 in DNA: TGTGCCAGCAGTTACTCTGGAAACGTCCTGACTTTC. V is TRBV6-5 and J is TRBJ2-6; D call uncertain. V lost 0 bases and J 10 bases, leaving 4 bases between the germline ends. The CDR3 spans 12 residues. Germline loops: CDR1 MNHEY, CDR2 SVGAGI.

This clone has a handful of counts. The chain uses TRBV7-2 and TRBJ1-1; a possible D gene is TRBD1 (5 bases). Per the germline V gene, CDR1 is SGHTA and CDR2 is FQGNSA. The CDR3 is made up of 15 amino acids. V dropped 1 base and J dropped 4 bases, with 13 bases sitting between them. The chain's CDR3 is CASSLVWGGSTEAFF. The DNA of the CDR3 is TGTGCCAGCAGCTTAGTCTGGGGCGGAAGCACTGAAGCTTTCTTT.

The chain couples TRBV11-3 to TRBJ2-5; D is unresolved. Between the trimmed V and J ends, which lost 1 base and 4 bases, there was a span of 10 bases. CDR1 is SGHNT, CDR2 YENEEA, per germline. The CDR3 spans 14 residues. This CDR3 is CASSLGSVTETQYF. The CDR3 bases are TGTGCCAGCAGCTTAGGTTCGGTTACAGAGACCCAGTACTTC. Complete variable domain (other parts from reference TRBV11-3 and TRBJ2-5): EAGVVQSPRYKIIEKKQPVAFWCNPISGHNTLYWYLQNLGQGPELLIRYENEEAVDDSQLPKDRFSAERLKGVDSTLKIQPAELGDSAVYLCASSLGSVTETQYFGPGTRLLVL.